This T cell receptor beta chain was retrieved from a study of regulatory T cells in long-lasting Graves disease. For the study at large: Less than 3 months of antithyroid drugs had been taken by newly diagnosed Graves' patients.

This CDR3 is built from 16 residues. Between the trimmed V and J ends, which lost 5 bases and 4 bases, there was a span of 20 bases. Germline CDR1 is MNHEY and CDR2 is SVGAGI. Noted time point: newly diagnosed GD, antithyroid drugs for less than 3 months. Preparation of the TCR library used RNA extracted from PBMCs. Through Arm-PCR of CDR3 regions and iRepertoire HTBI primers, TCR beta libraries were built. A single record per CDR3 protein comes from TCRdb applying MiXCR to the multiplex PCR reads. The data contain 350,000 to 500,000 distinct CDR3 sequences, 16% of them singletons. Another study also made use of these data, one on T cells in Graves' hyperthyroidism and ophthalmopathy. That investigation notes: Reasons for excluding patients were uncontrolled infection, other autoimmune disease, pregnancy or lactation.

The source of this sequence is a woman in her 30s with Graves disease. The rearrangement links TRBV6-5 to TRBJ1-2; tentatively, D is TRBD1 (5 bases). Specimen: peripheral blood mononuclear cells (PBMCs), collected at new diagnosis, from a patient treated with antithyroid drugs. CDR3 DNA sequence: TGTGCCAGCAGTCTACTCTTCGAGGCTGGGGGCTATGGCTACACCTTC. Translating it yields CASSLLFEAGGYGYTF.